This T cell receptor (beta chain) was recovered during a study of human T cells and chemical hapten exposure. Study-level results: Expanded TCRs were compared with controls, and the expanded TCRs formed significantly more large CDR3 similarity clusters.

Time point reported: patch test 1, 2 weeks after DPC sensitization. Described treatment: therapeutic diphenylcyclopropenone sensitization with weekly scalp DPC. There are a few counts of this clonotype. What it binds is unknown. The V gene end was trimmed by 2 bases and the J gene end by 1 base; junction bases not matched to a gene: 4. The CDR3 has 15 amino acids. Germline CDR1 is DFQATT and CDR2 is SNEGSKA (reference sequence). Via MiXCR, TCRdb re-called the RACE reads, giving one row per CDR3 protein. The sample includes around 340,000 distinct CDR3 sequences, under 9% of them seen just once. Sequencing used whole blood, obtained in connection with sensitization to the hapten diphenylcyclopropenone (DPC). This receptor was identified in a woman under 30 with alopecia areata. Some clones in this sample may be carry-over from other donors' samples. The chain couples TRBV20-1 to TRBJ2-7, with 11 bases identical to TRBD1. The CDR3: CSARSGTGGSYEQYF. In DNA form, the CDR3 reads TGCAGTGCTAGATCAGGGACAGGGGGTTCCTACGAGCAGTACTTC.